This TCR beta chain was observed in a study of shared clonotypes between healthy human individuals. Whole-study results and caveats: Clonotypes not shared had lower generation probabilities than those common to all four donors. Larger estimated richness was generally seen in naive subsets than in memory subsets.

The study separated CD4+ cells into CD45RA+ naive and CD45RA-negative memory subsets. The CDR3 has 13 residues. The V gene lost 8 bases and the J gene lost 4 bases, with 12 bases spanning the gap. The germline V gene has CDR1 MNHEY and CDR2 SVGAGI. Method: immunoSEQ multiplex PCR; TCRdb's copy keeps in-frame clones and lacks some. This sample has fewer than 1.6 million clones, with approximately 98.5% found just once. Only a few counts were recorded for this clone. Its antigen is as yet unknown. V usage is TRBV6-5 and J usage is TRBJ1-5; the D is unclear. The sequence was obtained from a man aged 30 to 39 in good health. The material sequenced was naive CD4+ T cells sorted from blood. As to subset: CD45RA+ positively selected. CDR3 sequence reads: CASQPWENQPQHF. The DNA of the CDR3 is TGTGCCAGCCAGCCCTGGGAGAATCAGCCCCAGCATTTT.